This entry lists 6 T cell receptor beta chains sequenced from one sample in a study of graft-versus-host responses after intestinal transplantation. Assay used: immunoSEQ multiplex PCR; TCRdb lists only in-frame clones, some missing. The sample carries around 50,000 clones, more than 70% recorded once. Their specific antigens are unknown. This material consisted of unstimulated CD4+ T cells sorted from spleen or lymph node cells, taken before transplant. These receptor sequences come from a human donor who was the organ donor for an intestinal transplant.

This clone occurred a few times. The gene calls are TRBV6-1 and TRBJ1-5; possible D gene TRBD1, 6 bases. Germline CDR1 and CDR2: MNHNS and SASEGT. Between the trimmed V and J ends, which lost 10 bases and 2 bases, there was a span of 18 bases. The CDR3 extends over 15 amino acids. In nucleotides, the CDR3 is TGTGCCATCCTACTTGGGGGCGGCGGCAATCAGCCCCAGCATTTT. Its protein product is CAILLGGGGNQPQHF.

The rearrangement links TRBV7-9 to TRBJ2-7; 9 nucleotides agree with TRBD1. V shed 4 bases, J shed 5 bases, and the junction held 9 bases outside the gene matches. CDR1 is SEHNR, CDR2 FQNEAQ, per germline (reference sequence). The CDR3 loop spans 15 amino acids. CDR3 residues: CASSSQGQGFDEQYF. For the CDR3, the DNA is TGTGCCAGCAGCTCCCAGGGACAGGGCTTCGACGAGCAGTACTTC.

The chain couples TRBV5-1 to TRBJ2-5, with 14 bases matching TRBD2. V dropped 6 bases and J dropped 2; count of bases not matched to a gene: 6. The germline V gene has CDR1 SGHRS and CDR2 YFSETQ. The CDR3 totals 16 residues. The CDR3 spells CASKTSGRVTQETQYF. The CDR3, as DNA: TGCGCCAGCAAGACTAGCGGGAGGGTTACTCAAGAGACCCAGTACTTC.

The gene calls are TRBV19 and TRBJ1-5, with 7 bases identical to TRBD1. Germline CDR1 is LNHDA and CDR2 is SQIVND (reference sequence). V was clipped by 8 bases and J by 4 bases; unmatched bases: 8. The CDR3 is made up of 14 amino acids. CDR3 sequence reads: CASWKQGTNQPQHF. The CDR3 region has the DNA TGTGCCAGTTGGAAACAGGGGACAAATCAGCCCCAGCATTTT.

This chain joins TRBV30 and TRBJ2-5; no clear D gene. The CDR3 spans 13 residues. Trimming removed 2 bases at V and 2 bases at J, with 9 bases between. Germline V gene sequence: CDR1 GTSNPN, CDR2 SVGIG (reference sequence). This chain's CDR3 is CAWSFRQQETQYF. The CDR3 bases are TGTGCCTGGAGTTTCCGTCAGCAAGAGACCCAGTACTTC.

This clone was detected once. The chain recombines TRBV6-1 with TRBJ1-2, with D perhaps matching TRBD1 (5 bases). The CDR3 is made up of 13 amino acids. From germline, CDR1 is MNHNS and CDR2 SASEGT. V shed 3 bases and J shed 8 bases, with 13 bases lying between them. In DNA, the CDR3 is TGTGCCAGCAGTGATTGGGGGGGAGGAGGCTACACCTTC. Amino acid sequence: CASSDWGGGGYTF.